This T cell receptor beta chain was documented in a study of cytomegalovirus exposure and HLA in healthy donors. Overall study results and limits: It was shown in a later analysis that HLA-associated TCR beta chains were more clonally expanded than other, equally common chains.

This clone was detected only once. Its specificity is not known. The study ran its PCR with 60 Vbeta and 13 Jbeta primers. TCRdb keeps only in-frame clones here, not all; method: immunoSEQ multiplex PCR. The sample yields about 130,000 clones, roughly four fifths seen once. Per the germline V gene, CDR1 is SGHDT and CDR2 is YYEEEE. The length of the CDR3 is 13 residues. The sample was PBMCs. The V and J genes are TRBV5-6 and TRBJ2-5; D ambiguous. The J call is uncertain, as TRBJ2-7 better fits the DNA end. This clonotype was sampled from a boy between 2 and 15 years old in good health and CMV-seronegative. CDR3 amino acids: CASSLNVHYEQYF. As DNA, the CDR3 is TGTGCCAGCAGCTTGAACGTACACTACGAGCAGTACTTC.